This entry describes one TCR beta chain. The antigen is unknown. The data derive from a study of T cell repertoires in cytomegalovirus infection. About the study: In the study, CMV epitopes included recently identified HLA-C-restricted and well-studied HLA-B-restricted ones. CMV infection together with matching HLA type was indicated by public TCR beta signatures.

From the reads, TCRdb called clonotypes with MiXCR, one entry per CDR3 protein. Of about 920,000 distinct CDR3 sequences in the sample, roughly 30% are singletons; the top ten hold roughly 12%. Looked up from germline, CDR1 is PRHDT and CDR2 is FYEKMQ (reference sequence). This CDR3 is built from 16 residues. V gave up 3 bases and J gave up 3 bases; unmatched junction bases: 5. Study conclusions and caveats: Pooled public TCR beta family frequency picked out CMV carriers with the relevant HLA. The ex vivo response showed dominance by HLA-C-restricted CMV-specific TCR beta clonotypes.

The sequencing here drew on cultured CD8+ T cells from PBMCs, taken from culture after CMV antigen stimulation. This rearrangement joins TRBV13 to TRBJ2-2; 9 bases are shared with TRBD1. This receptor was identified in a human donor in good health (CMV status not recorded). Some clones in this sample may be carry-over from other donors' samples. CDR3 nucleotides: TGTGCCAGCAGCTTGGCCTGGACAGGGGACACCGGGGAGCTGTTTTTT. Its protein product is CASSLAWTGDTGELFF. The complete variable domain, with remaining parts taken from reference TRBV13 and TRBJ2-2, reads AAGVIQSPRHLIKEKRETATLKCYPIPRHDTVYWYQQGPGQDPQFLISFYEKMQSDKGSIPDRFSAQQFSDYHSELNMSSLELGDSALYFCASSLAWTGDTGELFFGEGSRLTVL.